Following are 3 T cell receptor beta chains from one sample sequenced in a study of PD-1 blockade in classical Hodgkin lymphoma. This table comes from immunoSEQ multiplex PCR, and its TCRdb copy is limited to in-frame clones, with some not included. The sample shows some 52,000 clones, around nine tenths of them seen only once. Time point: cycle 4 day 1 (C4D1), after less than seven weeks of nivolumab. In every patient, relapse followed autologous stem cell transplantation, while exposure to brentuximab vedotin differed. The material was peripheral blood mononuclear cells (PBMCs), obtained before the fourth cycle of nivolumab. These receptors were taken from a human donor with classical Hodgkin lymphoma.

The rearrangement uses TRBV13 and TRBJ2-5; D perhaps matches TRBD2 (8 bases). There are 15 residues in the CDR3. Germline-derived CDR1 and CDR2 are PRHDT and FYEKMQ (reference sequence). The ends were cut back, 5 bases at V and 2 bases at J, with 15 bases in the middle. This CDR3 is CASSRGGTAQETQYF. The CDR3 bases are TGTGCCAGCAGCCGCGGGGGGACAGCGCAAGAGACCCAGTACTTC.

This clone was counted between two and nine times. J is TRBJ2-7 and V is TRBV5-6; the D gene could be TRBD1 or TRBD2 (6 bases each). In germline, CDR1 is SGHDT, CDR2 YYEEEE. V lost 4 bases to trimming and J lost 6 bases, with 14 bases between them. CDR3 length equals 13 residues. The CDR3 nucleotides are TGTGCCAGCAGCCTTGGGACGGGGGCCGAGCAGTACTTC. This encodes CASSLGTGAEQYF.

This clone was counted a single time. The chain uses TRBV19 and TRBJ2-7, with D possibly being TRBD1 (5 bases). CDR3 length: 14 residues. Germline assignment: CDR1 LNHDA and CDR2 SQIVND (reference sequence). Trimming removed 3 bases from V and 7 bases from J, with 16 bases in between. The CDR3 sequence is CASSIGQGLGEQYF. For the CDR3, the DNA is TGTGCCAGTAGTATCGGGCAGGGCCTAGGGGAGCAGTACTTC. The full variable domain, in which reference TRBV19 and TRBJ2-7 provide the parts outside the CDR3, is DGGITQSPKYLFRKEGQNVTLSCEQNLNHDAMYWYRQDPGQGLRLIYYSQIVNDFQKGDIAEGYSVSREKKESFPLTVTSAQKNPTAFYLCASSIGQGLGEQYFGPGTRLTVT.